These T cell receptor beta chains were read from a single sample in a study of blood T cell repertoires in COVID-19. Method: immunoSEQ multiplex PCR; TCRdb's copy keeps in-frame clones and lacks some. The sample includes 250,000 or so clones, approximately 90% of them seen just once. Sequencing was done on a sample of PBMCs or T cells enriched from blood (not recorded which). The receptor source for this set is a middle-aged man who had been exposed to COVID-19. Each CDR3 is given with its conserved first and last residue. The D gene is left open where the match is weak. Not all rows give a size; the values are once, few, many and, for expanded clones, a class.

NA	TRBD1	TRBJ1-2	TRBV12-3/TRBV12-4	TGTGCCAGCAGTCCGGGACAGCGCTATGGCTACACCTTC	CASSPGQRYGYTF
NA	TRBD2	TRBJ2-3	TRBV15	TGTGCCACCAGCCGCGCGCTAGCGGGGGTAGATACGCAGTATTTT	CATSRALAGVDTQYF
NA	TRBD1	TRBJ2-1	TRBV5-1	TGCGCCAGCAGCTTTACAGGGGGCACTGAGCAGTTCTTC	CASSFTGGTEQFF
NA	NA	TRBJ1-4	TRBV2	TGTGCCACAACGGGGGTGTCGGGGACTAATGAAAAACTGTTTTTT	CATTGVSGTNEKLFF
NA	NA	TRBJ1-5	TRBV4-3	TGCGCCAGCAGCCAAGCGGAGGATCAGCCCCAGCATTTT	CASSQAEDQPQHF
NA	TRBD2	TRBJ2-3	TRBV4-2	TGTGCCAGCAGCCAGACAGTACTAGCGGGAGGCGTAGATACGCAGTATTTT	CASSQTVLAGGVDTQYF
NA	NA	TRBJ2-7	TRBV9	TGTGCCAGCAGCGTAGGGTCGGAGTCGTGGGAGCAGTACTTC	CASSVGSESWEQYF
NA	NA	TRBJ2-2	TRBV4-3	TGCGCCAGCAGCCAAGCAACAGGGTACCCCGGGGAGCTGTTTTTT	CASSQATGYPGELFF
NA	TRBD2	TRBJ2-7	TRBV6-2/TRBV6-3	TGTGCCAGCAGTTACCATTCTAGCGGGTTGAACGAGCAGTACTTC	CASSYHSSGLNEQYF
NA	NA	TRBJ1-4	TRBV28	TGTGCCAGCAGTTTGGGGCAGTCGGCCGCCCTTAATGAAAAACTGTTTTTT	CASSLGQSAALNEKLFF
NA	TRBD2	TRBJ2-1	TRBV4-1	TGCGCCAGCAGCCAAGATCAGCTAGCGGATGGGGATGAGCAGTTCTTC	CASSQDQLADGDEQFF
NA	NA	TRBJ2-1	TRBV7-3	TGTGCCAGCAGCCCCCAGGGCGGCGATGAGCAGTTCTTC	CASSPQGGDEQFF
NA	TRBD2	TRBJ2-1	TRBV6-1	TGTGCCAGCAGTGAATTAGCGGGGTTGACCTACAATGAGCAGTTCTTC	CASSELAGLTYNEQFF
NA	NA	TRBJ2-1	TRBV10-2	TGCGCCAGCAGTGGTGCCAGGGTCAATGAGCAGTTCTTC	CASSGARVNEQFF
once	NA	TRBJ1-5	TRBV2	TGTGCCAGCAGTGGTGGACAAAATAGCAATCAGCCCCAGCATTTT	CASSGGQNSNQPQHF
NA	NA	TRBJ2-1	TRBV10-1	TGCACACAACCTTTAGCGAACCGCAGACCCTACAATGAGCAGTTCTTC	CTQPLANRRPYNEQFF
NA	NA	TRBJ1-3	TRBV4-3	TGCGCCAGCAGCCAAGACGGGGGCTCTGGAAACACCATATATTTT	CASSQDGGSGNTIYF
NA	NA	TRBJ2-7	TRBV4-1	TGCGCCAGCAGCCAAGACTTTAGCGGCCCCTACGAGCAGTACTTC	CASSQDFSGPYEQYF
NA	NA	TRBJ1-2	TRBV28	TGTGCCAGCAGTTTATCAAACCGGTTGTGGGGCTACACCTTC	CASSLSNRLWGYTF
NA	TRBD2	TRBJ2-3	TRBV3-1/TRBV3-2	TGTGCCAGCAGCTATACCCCTCGCGGGAGAAGCACAGATACGCAGTATTTT	CASSYTPRGRSTDTQYF
NA	NA	TRBJ1-6	TRBV10-2	TGCGCCAGCAGTCTGGCAGGGGATTATAATTCACCCCTCCACTTT	CASSLAGDYNSPLHF
once	TRBD1	TRBJ2-3	TRBV25-1	TGTGCCAGCAGTGAGACAGGGGCGCCTAGCACAGATACGCAGTATTTT	CASSETGAPSTDTQYF
NA	TRBD1	TRBJ1-5	TRBV5-1	TGCGCCAGCAGCGCCAACAGGGGCGGACGTAGCAATCAGCCCCAGCATTTT	CASSANRGGRSNQPQHF
NA	NA	TRBJ2-3	TRBV28	TGTGCCAGCAGGGCGGATAGCACAGATACGCAGTATTTT	CASRADSTDTQYF
once	NA	TRBJ1-1	TRBV2	TGTGCCAGCTTCCCGACCGAGGGGAACACTGAAGCTTTCTTT	CASFPTEGNTEAFF
NA	NA	TRBJ2-2	TRBV6-5	TGTGCCAGCAGCAGGTCGCCAAACACCGGGGAGCTGTTTTTT	CASSRSPNTGELFF
NA	NA	TRBJ2-5	TRBV7-9	TGTGCCAGCAGCTTTGGGCTCCAAGAGACCCAGTACTTC	CASSFGLQETQYF
NA	NA	TRBJ1-1	TRBV29-1	TGCAGCGTTGGCAGGCGGGGGATGAACACTGAAGCTTTCTTT	CSVGRRGMNTEAFF